A single sample gave rise to the 27 T cell receptor beta chains below, sequenced in a study of shared clonotypes between healthy human individuals. Profiling relied on immunoSEQ multiplex PCR, and the TCRdb table lists in-frame clones only, not all of them. Here the sample spans just over 2,000,000 clones, 85% to 95% being singletons. The sample was naive CD4+ T cells sorted from blood. Subset: CD45RA+ positively selected. The receptors derive from a man aged 18 to 29 in good health.

The J gene is TRBJ2-1, the V gene TRBV6-5; 7 nucleotides match TRBD2. CDR1 MNHEY and CDR2 SVGAGI come from the germline V gene. The junction had 4 bases not matched to a gene; V was cut back by 1 base and J by 4 bases. The CDR3 runs 15 residues. CDR3 region: CASSYFTAGYNEQFF. In DNA form, the CDR3 reads TGTGCCAGCAGTTACTTTACAGCGGGATACAATGAGCAGTTCTTC.

In this sample, this clone turned up once. At one boundary the junction diverges from the germline segment, which might be a read error. The chain couples TRBV7-9 to TRBJ2-7; no firm D call. CDR1 and CDR2 (germline): SEHNR, FQNEAQ (reference sequence). The CDR3 loop spans 13 amino acids. The CDR3 region is CASSHNIDYEQYF. CDR3 sequence (DNA): TGCGCCAGCAGCCACAATATAGACTACGAGCAGTACTTC.

The chain employs TRBV6-1 and TRBJ2-7; D may be TRBD1 (6 bases). The germline V gene encodes CDR1 MNHNS and CDR2 SASEGT. The V end lost 6 bases, the J end lost 3 bases, and 12 bases lay between the germline ends. This CDR3 has 13 amino acids. In nucleotides, the CDR3 is TGTGCCAGCAGGCAGACAGGTAACTACGAGCAGTACTTC. It translates to CASRQTGNYEQYF.

The rearrangement uses TRBV7-9 and TRBJ2-5; 12 bases fit TRBD2. After removal of 3 bases from V and 4 bases from J, the junction contained 3 bases not matched to a gene. This CDR3 comprises 15 residues. The germline V gene has CDR1 SEHNR and CDR2 FQNEAQ (reference sequence). In nucleotides, the CDR3 is TGTGCCAGCAGCTTGGAGGGACTAGCGGGAGAGACCCAGTACTTC. The encoded protein is CASSLEGLAGETQYF.

This sequence joins TRBV9 and TRBJ2-1; 12 nucleotides line up with TRBD2. J gave up 8 bases and V 2 bases, and 5 bases lay outside the gene matches. Germline V CDR1 and CDR2: SGDLS, YYNGEE. This CDR3 region has 15 residues. The CDR3 spells CASSVTSGSTHEQFF. The DNA for the CDR3 is TGTGCCAGCAGCGTGACTAGCGGGAGTACCCATGAGCAGTTCTTC.

The rearrangement uses TRBV14 and TRBJ1-1; D gene ambiguous. Germline V CDR1 and CDR2: SGHDN, FVKESK. V was pared by 0 bases and J by 10 bases, with 15 bases between. This CDR3 spans 14 amino acids. The CDR3 loop is CASSQDRSAVVAFF. CDR3 bases: TGTGCCAGCAGCCAAGACAGGTCCGCAGTAGTAGCTTTCTTT.

With respect to this clone: The identical CDR3 is also encoded by other nucleotide sequences in the sample. This chain links TRBV11-2 with TRBJ2-7, with D uncertain. CDR3 length: 12 amino acids. The germline gives CDR1 SGHAT, CDR2 FQNNGV. Between the trimmed V and J ends, which lost 5 bases and 7 bases, there was a span of 12 bases. The CDR3: CASSPLVGEQYF. DNA for the CDR3: TGTGCCAGCAGCCCCCTCGTTGGGGAGCAGTACTTC.

The J gene is TRBJ1-6, the V gene TRBV30; a possible D gene is TRBD1 (5 bases). V gave up 4 bases and J gave up 7 bases, with 14 bases separating them. This CDR3 is built from 14 residues. CDR1 is GTSNPN, CDR2 SVGIG, per germline (reference sequence). Written as DNA, the CDR3 is TGTGCCTGGAATCCGGGACTGGTGAATTCACCCCTCCACTTT. Translated: CAWNPGLVNSPLHF.

This rearrangement joins TRBV9 to TRBJ2-7; 11 bases fit TRBD1. V lost 4 bases, J lost 6 bases, and 9 bases stayed unmatched. Germline V gene data show CDR1 as SGDLS and CDR2 as YYNGEE. The CDR3 totals 15 residues. DNA of the CDR3: TGTGCCAGCAGCTCGAGCCGAGGGACAGGGGGCGAGCAGTACTTC. It specifies CASSSSRGTGGEQYF.

Notes on this clone: The sample contains more than one DNA sequence encoding this CDR3. The V gene is TRBV18, the J gene TRBJ2-1, with D possibly matching TRBD1 (6 bases). The V and J ends lost 5 bases and 7 bases respectively, with 12 bases between them. CDR1 and CDR2 from the germline V gene are KGHSH and LQKENI. This CDR3 spans 13 amino acids. The CDR3 is CASSSNRDNEQFF. CDR3 bases: TGTGCCAGCTCATCCAACAGGGATAATGAGCAGTTCTTC.

The genes are TRBV28 and TRBJ1-3; TRBD1 matches at 7 bases. Germline lookup yields CDR1 MDHEN and CDR2 SYDVKM. The CDR3 is 16 residues long. V lost 7 bases to trimming and J lost 4 bases; unmatched junction nucleotides: 13. The CDR3 region has the DNA TGTGCCAGCACCCCAATACAGGGGAAGGCGGGAAACACCATATATTTT. Translated, it gives CASTPIQGKAGNTIYF.

V is TRBV6-1 and J is TRBJ2-7, with D perhaps assigned TRBD1 or TRBD2 (5 bases each). CDR1 is MNHNS and CDR2 is SASEGT in the germline V gene. The CDR3 contains 14 residues. Trimming left V 4 bases short and J 2 bases short, with 12 bases between. In DNA form, the CDR3 reads TGTGCCAGCAGTGCCGGGACGGAGCCCTACGAGCAGTACTTC. It specifies CASSAGTEPYEQYF.

The chain recombines TRBV25-1 with TRBJ2-5; D ambiguous. This CDR3 is 14 amino acids long. V gave up 4 bases and J gave up 1 base, with 10 bases separating them. The germline V gene has CDR1 MGHDK and CDR2 SYGVNS. This CDR3 is CASSALLGQETQYF. In DNA, the CDR3 is TGTGCCAGCAGTGCCCTACTGGGCCAAGAGACCCAGTACTTC.

Points on this clone: Different DNA sequences within this sample yield the same CDR3. The gene calls are TRBV5-1 and TRBJ2-3; tentative D call: TRBD2 (5 bases). The CDR3 extends over 15 amino acids. Trimming removed 1 base from V and 3 bases from J, with 12 bases in between. From germline, CDR1 is SGHRS and CDR2 YFSETQ. The CDR3 DNA reads TGCGCCAGCAGCTTGAGCGGCGGCCCAACAGATACGCAGTATTTT. Protein: CASSLSGGPTDTQYF. The full variable domain, with the rest looked up from reference TRBV5-1 and TRBJ2-3, is KAGVTQTPRYLIKTRGQQVTLSCSPISGHRSVSWYQQTPGQGLQFLFEYFSETQRNKGNFPGRFSGRQFSNSRSEMNVSTLELGDSALYLCASSLSGGPTDTQYFGPGTRLTVL.

This clone was seen a single time. V usage is TRBV5-6 and J usage is TRBJ1-2, with D perhaps TRBD1 (5 bases). This CDR3 spans 15 amino acids. Germline CDR1 and CDR2: SGHDT and YYEEEE. V dropped 3 bases and J dropped 6 bases, with 18 bases sitting between them. CDR3 in amino acids: CASSYRGGTPDGYTF. CDR3 coding DNA: TGTGCCAGCAGCTACAGAGGTGGGACCCCCGATGGCTACACCTTC.

The chain uses TRBV5-1 and TRBJ2-3; the match to TRBD2 covers 8 bases. The ends lost 7 bases at V and 1 base at J; junction bases unmatched: 14. The CDR3 is 17 residues long. Germline loops: CDR1 SGHRS, CDR2 YFSETQ. CDR3 bases: TGCGCCAGCGGCCCGGGAGCGGGGGTGTGGGGCACAGATACGCAGTATTTT. Protein product: CASGPGAGVWGTDTQYF.

V and J are TRBV6-1 and TRBJ2-5; D perhaps matches TRBD2 (5 bases). The V gene's germline CDR1 is MNHNS and CDR2 SASEGT. The V end lost 6 bases, the J end lost 3 bases, and 17 bases lay between the germline ends. The CDR3 is 15 residues long. CDR3 residues: CASRKRVASEETQYF. For the CDR3, the DNA is TGTGCCAGCAGAAAACGTGTAGCGAGCGAAGAGACCCAGTACTTC.

The rearrangement links TRBV28 to TRBJ1-1, with 7 bases aligning to TRBD1. CDR1 and CDR2 from the germline V gene are MDHEN and SYDVKM. This CDR3 comprises 11 residues. The V gene end was trimmed by 3 bases and the J gene end by 11 bases; junction bases not matched to a gene: 3. CDR3 amino acids: CASSFQGGAFF. In DNA, the CDR3 is TGTGCCAGCAGTTTCCAGGGGGGCGCTTTCTTT.

CDR3 sequence reads: CAWSAGTGSYNEQFF. In DNA form, the CDR3 reads TGTGCCTGGAGTGCCGGAACAGGGTCCTACAATGAGCAGTTCTTC. The chain combines TRBV30 with TRBJ2-1; tentatively, D is TRBD1 (6 bases). There are 15 residues in the CDR3. Germline-derived CDR1 and CDR2 are GTSNPN and SVGIG (reference sequence). The ends were cut back, 1 base at V and 1 base at J, with 11 bases in the middle.

This clone was detected once. This chain links TRBV6-1 with TRBJ2-3; 12 bases fit TRBD2. CDR3 length: 16 amino acids. Trimming at V came to 3 bases and at J to 4 bases, leaving 5 bases not matched to a gene. Germline V gene lookup returns CDR1 MNHNS and CDR2 SASEGT. CDR3 in amino acids: CASSDLAGGLADTQYF. The CDR3 coding sequence is TGTGCCAGCAGTGACCTAGCGGGGGGGCTGGCAGATACGCAGTATTTT.

V usage is TRBV15 and J usage is TRBJ1-6; D is ambiguous. Trimming took 6 bases from V and 4 from J, leaving 7 bases between them. Germline assignment: CDR1 LNHNV and CDR2 YYDKDF (reference sequence). CDR3 length: 13 amino acids. Written as DNA, the CDR3 is TGTGCCACCAGGGACGGTTATAATTCACCCCTCCACTTT. Residues: CATRDGYNSPLHF. Full variable domain (missing parts from reference TRBV15 and TRBJ1-6): DAMVIQNPRYQVTQFGKPVTLSCSQTLNHNVMYWYQQKSSQAPKLLFHYYDKDFNNEADTPDNFQSRRPNTSFCFLDIRSPGLGDTAMYLCATRDGYNSPLHFGNGTRLTVT.

The chain employs TRBV6-1 and TRBJ2-5, with TRBD1 matching over 8 bases. Losses at the gene ends were 6 bases for V and 5 bases for J; bases not matched to a gene: 5. The CDR3 consists of 13 residues. Per the germline V gene, CDR1 is MNHNS and CDR2 is SASEGT. The CDR3 region is CASRGQVGETQYF. In DNA form, the CDR3 reads TGTGCCAGCAGGGGACAGGTGGGGGAGACCCAGTACTTC.

This clone was detected once. This rearrangement joins TRBV5-8 to TRBJ2-5, with D perhaps matching TRBD2 (7 bases). This CDR3 spans 16 amino acids. Germline V gene sequence: CDR1 SGHTS, CDR2 YDEGEE. V was pared by 4 bases and J by 2 bases, with 18 bases between. The CDR3 DNA reads as TGTGCCAGCAGCCCCGGGAAGGGGGGGCTTCAAGAGACCCAGTACTTC. Translated: CASSPGKGGLQETQYF.

A word on this clone: Other DNA sequences of this sample code for an identical CDR3. V gene TRBV30 combines with J gene TRBJ2-7; 8 bases agree with TRBD2. V gave up 1 base and J gave up 4 bases; unmatched junction bases: 3. This CDR3 region has 13 residues. Per germline, CDR1 GTSNPN and CDR2 SVGIG (reference sequence). CDR3 in DNA: TGTGCCTGGAGTGGTCGGGAGGGGTACGAGCAGTACTTC. It codes for CAWSGREGYEQYF.

The V gene is TRBV27, the J gene TRBJ1-2; D may be TRBD1 (5 bases). Germline values: CDR1 MNHEY, CDR2 SMNVEV (reference sequence). The CDR3 contains 17 residues. The V end lost 2 bases, the J end lost 4 bases, and 20 bases lay between the germline ends. The CDR3 sequence is CASSLASTGPILYGYTF. Written as DNA, the CDR3 is TGTGCCAGCAGTTTAGCCTCGACGGGGCCCATTCTCTATGGCTACACCTTC.

This clone appeared a single time. V is TRBV6-5 and J is TRBJ2-7; possibly TRBD2 for D (5 bases). This CDR3 region has 15 residues. Trimming pared 5 bases from V and 3 bases from J, leaving 17 bases between. Germline values: CDR1 MNHEY, CDR2 SVGAGI. The CDR3 nucleotides read TGTGCCAGCAGTCCCGGCCTAGCACGACTCTACGAGCAGTACTTC. Its translation: CASSPGLARLYEQYF.

This chain links TRBV5-1 with TRBJ2-7; possibly TRBD2 for D (6 bases). CDR3 length: 16 residues. Germline V lookup: CDR1 SGHRS, CDR2 YFSETQ. The V end was cut by 4 bases, the J end by 3 bases, with 20 bases between. Written as DNA, the CDR3 is TGCGCCAGCAGCCGTGGGCCCGGGGGAACCAACTACGAGCAGTACTTC. It yields the protein CASSRGPGGTNYEQYF. The whole variable domain, filled in from reference TRBV5-1 and TRBJ2-7, reads KAGVTQTPRYLIKTRGQQVTLSCSPISGHRSVSWYQQTPGQGLQFLFEYFSETQRNKGNFPGRFSGRQFSNSRSEMNVSTLELGDSALYLCASSRGPGGTNYEQYFGPGTRLTVT.